This T cell receptor beta chain was identified during a study of blood T cell repertoires in COVID-19. The protocol was immunoSEQ multiplex PCR, while the TCRdb copy is restricted to in-frame clones and leaves out a portion. This table holds 120,000 or so clones, about four fifths found once. V gave up 5 bases and J gave up 1 base, with 10 bases separating them. This CDR3 is built from 14 residues. Per the germline V gene, CDR1 is LNHDA and CDR2 is SQIVND (reference sequence). This clonotype originated in a man older than 75 with active or convalescent COVID-19. The V and J genes are TRBV19 and TRBJ2-3; a possible D gene is TRBD1 (6 bases). The sample taken for sequencing was peripheral blood. CDR3 amino acids: CASSLGAGTDTQYF. CDR3 bases: TGTGCCAGTAGTCTGGGGGCCGGCACAGATACGCAGTATTTT.